The 3 T cell receptor beta chains listed next were all sequenced from one sample in a study of control samples from healthy donors and cancer patients (dated by TCRdb to the early 2020s). Library method: the immunoSEQ multiplex PCR assay. TCRdb holds this immuneACCESS table with in-frame rearrangements only. Some clones are missing; in checked studies, unresolved V genes explain under half, and the rest has no known cause. Counted in this sample were 120,000 or so clones; 93% of them appeared once. The ten largest make up 1.7% of the sample. Sequencing used PBMCs. The receptors shown here come from a man aged 45-65 years with head and neck cancer.

The V and J genes are TRBV11-2 and TRBJ1-4; 9 bases line up with TRBD1. The ends lost 7 bases at V and 8 bases at J; junction bases unmatched: 8. Germline V gives CDR1 SGHAT, CDR2 FQNNGV. CDR3 length equals 14 residues. The CDR3, as DNA: TGTGCCAGCAAGGGGACAGGGTCTTTCGAAAAACTGTTTTTT. Translation: CASKGTGSFEKLFF.

J is TRBJ1-2 and V is TRBV2; D gene unclear. The V and J ends lost 2 bases and 4 bases respectively, with 14 bases between them. The CDR3 is 15 amino acids. Germline V CDR1 and CDR2: SNHLY, FYNNEI. CDR3 sequence (DNA): TGTGCCAGCAGTGAACGGGGTACCATACCCTATGGCTACACCTTC. As protein: CASSERGTIPYGYTF.

The chain combines TRBV25-1 with TRBJ1-2; D is possibly TRBD1 (5 bases). The V end lost 4 bases, the J end lost 4 bases, and 10 bases lay between the germline ends. The germline gives CDR1 MGHDK, CDR2 SYGVNS. This CDR3 is built from 13 residues. CDR3 sequence reads: CASSAGDAYGYTF. CDR3 sequence (DNA): TGTGCCAGCAGTGCTGGGGACGCCTATGGCTACACCTTC.